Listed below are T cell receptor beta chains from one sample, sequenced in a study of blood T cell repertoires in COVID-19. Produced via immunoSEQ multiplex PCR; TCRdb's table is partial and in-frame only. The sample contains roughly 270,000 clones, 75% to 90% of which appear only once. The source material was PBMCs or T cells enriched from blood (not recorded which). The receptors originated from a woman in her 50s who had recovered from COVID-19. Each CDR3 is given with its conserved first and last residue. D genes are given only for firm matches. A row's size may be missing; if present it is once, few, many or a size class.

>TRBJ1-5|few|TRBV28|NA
TGTGCCAGCAGTTTCCGCGGGGGCTATCAGCCCCAGCATTTT
CASSFRGGYQPQHF
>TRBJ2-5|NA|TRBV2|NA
TGTGCCAGCATGGCCCAGAGGCGGACCCAGTACTTC
CASMAQRRTQYF
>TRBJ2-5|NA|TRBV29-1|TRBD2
TGCAGCGTTGATAGACCGGCGGGAGCGTTGGAGACCCAGTACTTC
CSVDRPAGALETQYF
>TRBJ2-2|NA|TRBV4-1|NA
TGCGCCAGCAGCTATAGCTCGAACACCGGGGAGCTGTTTTTT
CASSYSSNTGELFF
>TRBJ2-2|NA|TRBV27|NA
TGTGCCAGCAGTCCTAGGCCCTACGCCGGGGAGCTGTTTTTT
CASSPRPYAGELFF
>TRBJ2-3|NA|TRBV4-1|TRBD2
TGCGCCAGCAGCCAAGATCCCGGGGAGGGACTAGCGGGGGGGCAAGATACGCAGTATTTT
CASSQDPGEGLAGGQDTQYF
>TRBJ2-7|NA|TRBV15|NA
TGTGCCACCAGCAGAGAAAGGGGATCCTACGAGCAGTACTTC
CATSRERGSYEQYF
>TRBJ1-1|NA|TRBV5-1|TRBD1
TGCGCCAGCAGCATAAGACAGGGGATGAACACTGAAGCTTTCTTT
CASSIRQGMNTEAFF
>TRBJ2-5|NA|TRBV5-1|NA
TGCGCCAGCAGCTTGGTTGTGGGAGATTGGGGAGAGACCCAGTACTTC
CASSLVVGDWGETQYF
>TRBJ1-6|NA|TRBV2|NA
TGTGCCAGCCAATCCTCCGGGGGGATCGGCTATAATTCACCCCTCCACTTT
CASQSSGGIGYNSPLHF
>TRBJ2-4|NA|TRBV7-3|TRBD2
TGTGCCAGCAGCTTAAGGATGACTAGCGGAACCAAAAACATTCAGTACTTC
CASSLRMTSGTKNIQYF
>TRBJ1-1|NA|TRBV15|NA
TGTGCCACTTCACAGGGCCACCTCACGAACACTGAAGCTTTCTTT
CATSQGHLTNTEAFF
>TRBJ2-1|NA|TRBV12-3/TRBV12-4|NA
TGTGCCAGCCAGGGGCCCCACAATGAGCAGTTCTTC
CASQGPHNEQFF
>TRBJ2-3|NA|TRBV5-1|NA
TGCGCCAGCAGCGAGCGGGCGGGAGAGGGGGGAGATACGCAGTATTTT
CASSERAGEGGDTQYF
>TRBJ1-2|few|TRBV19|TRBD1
TGTGCCAGTAGCCCTTCAGCTTTGACAGGGGGCCCCTATGGCTACACCTTC
CASSPSALTGGPYGYTF
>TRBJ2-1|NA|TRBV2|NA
TGTGCCAGCAGAGCAGGATCAGGTCCCTACAATGAGCAGTTCTTC
CASRAGSGPYNEQFF
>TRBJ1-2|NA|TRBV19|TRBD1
TGTGCCTCGACCGACAGGGACTATGGCTACACCTTC
CASTDRDYGYTF
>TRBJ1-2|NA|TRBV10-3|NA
TGTGCCATCAATAATGGGAGTTATGGCTACACCTTC
CAINNGSYGYTF
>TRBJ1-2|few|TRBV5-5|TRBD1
TGTGCCAGCAGCACCGGGACAGCTAACTATGGCTACACCTTC
CASSTGTANYGYTF
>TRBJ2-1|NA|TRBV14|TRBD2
TGTGCCAGCAGTATTAATTCAGCGGGAGCGGGCTACAATGAGCAGTTCTTC
CASSINSAGAGYNEQFF
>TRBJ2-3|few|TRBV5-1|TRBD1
TGCGCCACCGGACAGGGTAGCACAGATACGCAGTATTTT
CATGQGSTDTQYF
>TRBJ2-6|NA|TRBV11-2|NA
TGTGCCAGCAGCCCATACGCGTCTGGGGCCAACGTCCTGACTTTC
CASSPYASGANVLTF
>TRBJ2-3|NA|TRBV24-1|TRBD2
TGTGCCACCAGTGATCCATCGTTTCGGGGGGGACGCACAGATACGCAGTATTTT
CATSDPSFRGGRTDTQYF
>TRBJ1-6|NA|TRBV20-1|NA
TGCAGTGCTAGTCTAGCAGGATATAATTCACCCCTCCACTTT
CSASLAGYNSPLHF
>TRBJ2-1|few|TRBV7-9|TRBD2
TGTGCCAGCAGGACAGCGGGATTAAATGAGCAGTTCTTC
CASRTAGLNEQFF
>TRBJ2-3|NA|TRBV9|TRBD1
TGTGCCAGCAGCGTACTCTCAGGGGGCTCAGATACGCAGTATTTT
CASSVLSGGSDTQYF
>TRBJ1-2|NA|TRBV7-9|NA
TGTGCCAGCAGCACGACAGGTTTTGGCTACACCTTC
CASSTTGFGYTF
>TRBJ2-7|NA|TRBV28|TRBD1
TGTGCCACCATGGACAGGTTCTACGAGCAGTACTTC
CATMDRFYEQYF
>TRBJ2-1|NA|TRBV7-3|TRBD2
TGTGCCAGCAGCCTTAGCGGGGGTCGGTACAATGAGCAGTTCTTC
CASSLSGGRYNEQFF
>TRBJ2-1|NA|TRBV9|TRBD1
TGTGCCAGCAGCGGACAGGGCCACAATGAGCAGTTCTTC
CASSGQGHNEQFF
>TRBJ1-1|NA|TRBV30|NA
TGTGCCTGGTCAGGGGTGGTGGCGAACACTGAAGCTTTCTTT
CAWSGVVANTEAFF
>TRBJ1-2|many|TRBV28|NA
TGTGCCAGCACGCCAGGCTATGGCTACACCTTC
CASTPGYGYTF
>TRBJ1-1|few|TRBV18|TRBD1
TGTGCCAGCTCGTCGAGCTACAGGGGTACCCTAGACACTGAAGCTTTCTTT
CASSSSYRGTLDTEAFF
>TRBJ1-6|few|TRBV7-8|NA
TGTGCCAGCAGCTCACAGCCGGCAAATTCACCCCTCCACTTT
CASSSQPANSPLHF
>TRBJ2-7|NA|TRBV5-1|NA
TGCGCCGGACCGGACAGAGCGACCATGGTAAGATCCTACGAGCAGTACTTC
CAGPDRATMVRSYEQYF
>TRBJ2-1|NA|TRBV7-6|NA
TGTGCCAGCAGCCCGTCCATGGGGCTAGTGGGTAATGAGCAGTTCTTC
CASSPSMGLVGNEQFF
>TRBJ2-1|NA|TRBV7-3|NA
TGTGCCAGCAGCTTAGGCAGATACAATGAGCAGTTCTTC
CASSLGRYNEQFF
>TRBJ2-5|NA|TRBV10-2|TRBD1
TGCGCCAGCAGTTTGGGCCCAGGGGGAAAAGAGACCCAGTACTTC
CASSLGPGGKETQYF
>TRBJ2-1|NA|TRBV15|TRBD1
TGTGCCACCAGCAGATGGGGGACAGGGGTAACCAATGAGCAGTTCTTC
CATSRWGTGVTNEQFF
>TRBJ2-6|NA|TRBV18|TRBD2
TGTGCCAGCTCACCCCGACGAACCGGGGGGACCTCTGGGGCCAACGTCCTGACTTTC
CASSPRRTGGTSGANVLTF
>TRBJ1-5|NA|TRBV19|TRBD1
TGTGCCAGTAGTATACTCGGACAGGAGAATCAGCCCCAGCATTTT
CASSILGQENQPQHF
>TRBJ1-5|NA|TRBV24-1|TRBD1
TGTGCCACCAGTGATAGACCAGGGGGCCGGATTCGGAATCAGCCCCAGCATTTT
CATSDRPGGRIRNQPQHF
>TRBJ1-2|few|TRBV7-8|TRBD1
TGTGCCAGCAGCCCACTCCGAATCGGGACAGGGAGTTATGGCTACACCTTC
CASSPLRIGTGSYGYTF
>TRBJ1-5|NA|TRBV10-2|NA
TGCGCCAGCACCCCAGGTGGCTTTCGGAGCAATCAGCCCCAGCATTTT
CASTPGGFRSNQPQHF
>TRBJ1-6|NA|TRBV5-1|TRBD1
TGCGCCAGCAGCCCAGGGACAGTCGAGGATAATTCACCCCTCCACTTT
CASSPGTVEDNSPLHF
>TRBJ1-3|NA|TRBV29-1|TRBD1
TGCAGCGCTCGGACAGGAGCTGGAAACACCATATATTTT
CSARTGAGNTIYF
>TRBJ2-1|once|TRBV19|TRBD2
TGTGCCAGTAGTATATTTAGCGGGAACAATGAGCAGTTCTTC
CASSIFSGNNEQFF
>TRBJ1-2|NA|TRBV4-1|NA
TGCGCCAGCAGCCAAATCGAGGGAGCTGTGGGCTATGGCTACACCTTC
CASSQIEGAVGYGYTF
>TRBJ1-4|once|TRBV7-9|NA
TGTGCCAGCAGCTTAGGCGGGCGAGGAGAAAAACTGTTTTTT
CASSLGGRGEKLFF
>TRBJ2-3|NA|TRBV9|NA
TGTGCCAGCAGCGTAGTAGGGGTCAGCACAGATACGCAGTATTTT
CASSVVGVSTDTQYF
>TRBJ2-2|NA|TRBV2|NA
TGTGCCAGCAGTGAGGAACAGGTGAACACCGGGGAGCTGTTTTTT
CASSEEQVNTGELFF
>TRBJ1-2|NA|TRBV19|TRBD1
TGTGCCAGTAGTACAGGACAGGTCGTGGGTGGCTACACCTTC
CASSTGQVVGGYTF